This passage covers 32 T cell receptor beta chains from one sample sequenced in a study of Graves' ophthalmopathy and Graves' hyperthyroidism. The study amplified TCR beta CDR3 regions using RNA transcripts. RT-PCR with HTBI primers came first, then second-round multiplex PCR. TCRdb reprocessed the multiplex PCR reads via MiXCR and lists one record per CDR3 protein. The top ten hold roughly 46% of the sample, which has 600,000 to 950,000 distinct CDR3 sequences, approximately 40% seen once. Material for sequencing was peripheral blood. All receptors derive from an adult man with Graves' ophthalmopathy.

On this clonotype itself: The conserved final phenylalanine or tryptophan is absent from the CDR3, which likely points to a read error. This chain links TRBV20-1 with TRBJ2-5; 10 bases match TRBD2. This CDR3 spans 14 amino acids. Germline lookup yields CDR1 DFQATT and CDR2 SNEGSKA (reference sequence). The junction had 5 bases not matched to a gene; V was cut back by 3 bases and J by 4 bases. The CDR3 DNA is TGCAGTGCTAGGGGAACTAGCGGGGTAGAGACCCAGTACCTC. Translating it yields CSARGTSGVETQYL.

The chain recombines TRBV9 with TRBJ2-5; no definite D call. The V end was cut by 4 bases, the J end by 2 bases, with 15 bases between. The CDR3 consists of 15 residues. Per the germline V gene, CDR1 is SGDLS and CDR2 is YYNGEE. The chain's CDR3 is CASSQERQLQETQYF. The CDR3 DNA sequence: TGTGCCAGCAGCCAAGAACGGCAGCTACAAGAGACCCAGTACTTC.

The chain employs TRBV19 and TRBJ1-2; 8 bases align to TRBD1. CDR3 size: 17 residues. CDR1 and CDR2 (germline): LNHDA, SQIVND (reference sequence). The trim removed 4 bases at V and 7 bases at J, leaving 17 bases unmatched. For the CDR3, the DNA is TGTGCCAGTAGTAGAATAACGCCAGGGGGCGCGGGGATTGGCTACACCTTC. Translated: CASSRITPGGAGIGYTF.

This clonotype was seen repeatedly, ten times or more. The rearrangement joins TRBV5-1 to TRBJ2-7, with a weak D call TRBD1 (6 bases). The CDR3 is 14 amino acids. Germline-derived CDR1 and CDR2 are SGHRS and YFSETQ. V was trimmed by 0 bases and J by 1 base, leaving 8 bases between them. CDR3 nucleotide sequence: TGCGCCAGCAGCTTGGACAGGGATTCCTACGAGCAGTACTTC. Residues: CASSLDRDSYEQYF. The whole variable domain, remainder taken from reference TRBV5-1 and TRBJ2-7, is KAGVTQTPRYLIKTRGQQVTLSCSPISGHRSVSWYQQTPGQGLQFLFEYFSETQRNKGNFPGRFSGRQFSNSRSEMNVSTLELGDSALYLCASSLDRDSYEQYFGPGTRLTVT.

This clonotype appeared a few times. V and J are TRBV20-1 and TRBJ1-4; D is unresolved. The CDR3 covers 15 residues. V gave up 2 bases and J gave up 3 bases, with 13 bases separating them. CDR1 DFQATT and CDR2 SNEGSKA come from the germline V gene (reference sequence). Here the CDR3 reads CSARFPGGANEKLFF. The CDR3 region has the DNA TGCAGTGCTAGATTCCCCGGCGGGGCTAATGAAAAACTGTTTTTT.

V usage is TRBV10-3 and J usage is TRBJ1-2, with TRBD1 identical over 11 bases. The trim removed 4 bases at V and 9 bases at J, leaving 7 bases unmatched. This CDR3 region has 14 residues. The germline CDR1 and CDR2 sequences are ENHRY and SYGVKD. Written as DNA, the CDR3 is TGTGCCATCAGTGCTAGGACAGGGGGCGATCGCTACACCTTC. It translates to CAISARTGGDRYTF.

As for this clonotype: One end of the junction does not line up with germline, which may come from a read error. The genes are TRBV12-3 or TRBV12-4 and TRBJ1-5, with TRBD1 matching over 10 bases. CDR3 length: 17 amino acids. The CDR3 bases are TGTGCCATCAGTGAGTCGATAGGAGGGACAGGGGATCAGCCCCAGCATTTT. It codes for CAISESIGGTGDQPQHF.

This clonotype was observed a few times. The rearrangement uses TRBV7-2 and TRBJ2-5; TRBD1 matches at 7 bases. Germline V gene lookup returns CDR1 SGHTA and CDR2 FQGNSA. V shed 4 bases, J shed 3 bases, and the junction held 8 bases outside the gene matches. The CDR3 is 15 amino acids. CDR3 bases: TGTGCCAGCAGCTCAACCGGGACAGTTAAAGAGACCCAGTACTTC. As protein: CASSSTGTVKETQYF.

This clonotype has just a few counts. The rearrangement uses TRBV10-2 and TRBJ2-2; D perhaps matches TRBD2 (6 bases). The CDR3 consists of 16 residues. Trimming removed 2 bases from V and 3 bases from J, with 13 bases in between. CDR1 and CDR2 (germline): WSHSY, SAAADI. The chain's CDR3 is CASSEVRGRDTGELFF. CDR3 in DNA: TGCGCCAGCAGTGAGGTGCGGGGAAGGGACACCGGGGAGCTGTTTTTT.

In its sample, this clonotype was seen a few times. The V call is TRBV7-2, the J call TRBJ2-5, with D perhaps matching TRBD2 (7 bases). The germline V gene has CDR1 SGHTA and CDR2 FQGNSA. The CDR3 is made up of 15 amino acids. V was cut by 5 bases and J by 6 bases, with 19 bases left in between. The CDR3 DNA reads TGTGCCAGCAGCCTCGACACCGGGGGGCTGAAGACCCAGTACTTC. It specifies CASSLDTGGLKTQYF. Combining the CDR3 with reference TRBV7-2 and TRBJ2-5 gives the whole variable domain GAGVSQSPSNKVTEKGKDVELRCDPISGHTALYWYRQSLGQGLEFLIYFQGNSAPDKSGLPSDRFSAERTGGSVSTLTIQRTQQEDSAVYLCASSLDTGGLKTQYFGPGTRLLVL.

This clonotype has ten or more counts. The chain is built from TRBV9 and TRBJ2-5; D unresolved. Germline CDR1 reads SGDLS; CDR2 reads YYNGEE. This CDR3 region has 14 residues. Between the trimmed V and J ends, which lost 3 bases and 7 bases, there was a span of 16 bases. The CDR3 bases are TGTGCCAGCAGCGCGCCCGGGCCAACGGGGACCCAGTACTTC. This codes for CASSAPGPTGTQYF.

The chain has TRBV9 and TRBJ1-1; D possibly corresponds to TRBD1 (6 bases). Trimming removed 4 bases from V and 4 bases from J, with 20 bases in between. Germline V gene data show CDR1 as SGDLS and CDR2 as YYNGEE. This CDR3 is 16 amino acids long. CDR3 sequence: CASSRGGAPTTTEAFF. The CDR3 DNA reads as TGTGCCAGCAGCCGAGGGGGGGCCCCTACGACCACTGAAGCTTTCTTT.

The chain links TRBV7-3 to TRBJ2-7; D call uncertain. V shed 5 bases and J shed 2 bases, with 19 bases lying between them. CDR1 and CDR2 from the germline V gene are SGHTA and FQGTGA. The CDR3 spans 16 residues. The CDR3 sequence is CASSQSHPVTTYEQYF. DNA for the CDR3: TGTGCCAGCAGCCAATCCCACCCAGTAACCACCTACGAGCAGTACTTC.

This clonotype was observed a few times. The chain carries TRBV10-3 and TRBJ1-4; perhaps TRBD1 as D (5 bases). Germline assignment: CDR1 ENHRY and CDR2 SYGVKD. This CDR3 has 14 amino acids. V lost 3 bases and J 11 bases, leaving 16 bases between the germline ends. CDR3 DNA: TGTGCCATCAGTGACGCAACGGGGCTTGGGAAACTGTTTTTT. Its protein is CAISDATGLGKLFF.

The chain recombines TRBV7-2 with TRBJ2-7, with 11 positions matching TRBD2. The germline CDR1 and CDR2 sequences are SGHTA and FQGNSA. J lost 6 bases, V lost 6 bases, and 10 bases had no gene match. This CDR3 has 15 residues. The CDR3 DNA reads as TGTGCCAGCAGAGTACCCGGGACTAGCGGATTCGAGCAGTACTTC. Protein product: CASRVPGTSGFEQYF.

The chain recombines TRBV19 with TRBJ1-1; tentatively, D is TRBD1 (6 bases). CDR1 LNHDA and CDR2 SQIVND come from the germline V gene (reference sequence). The CDR3 contains 18 residues. Between the trimmed V and J ends, which lost 1 base and 4 bases, there was a span of 22 bases. The CDR3 bases are TGTGCCAGTAGTATAGTCATCCCGGTGGTTCACAGGGCCACTGAAGCTTTCTTT. It encodes CASSIVIPVVHRATEAFF. The full variable domain, in which reference TRBV19 and TRBJ1-1 provide the parts outside the CDR3, is DGGITQSPKYLFRKEGQNVTLSCEQNLNHDAMYWYRQDPGQGLRLIYYSQIVNDFQKGDIAEGYSVSREKKESFPLTVTSAQKNPTAFYLCASSIVIPVVHRATEAFFGQGTRLTVV.

The chain employs TRBV12-3 or TRBV12-4 and TRBJ1-5; D gene unclear. This CDR3 region has 12 residues. V was pared by 3 bases and J by 7 bases, with 7 bases between. The CDR3 DNA reads as TGTGCCAGCAGTTTCTTTCCCCAGCCCCAGCATTTT. Its translation is CASSFFPQPQHF.

V and J are TRBV7-9 and TRBJ2-7; D unclear. Trimming removed 1 base from V and 6 bases from J, with 16 bases in between. This CDR3 region has 15 residues. In germline, CDR1 is SEHNR, CDR2 FQNEAQ (reference sequence). The CDR3 nucleotides are TGTGCCAGCAGCTTAGATGTCGGGCCTTCCGCCGAGCAGTACTTC. It specifies CASSLDVGPSAEQYF.

The genes are TRBV5-5 and TRBJ1-5, with 7 bases matching TRBD1. The CDR3 runs 14 residues. V dropped 4 bases and J dropped 4; count of bases not matched to a gene: 5. Germline lookup yields CDR1 SGHKS and CDR2 YYEKEE (reference sequence). CDR3 sequence (DNA): TGTGCCAGCAGCAACCCGACAGGGAATCAGCCCCAGCATTTT. Translated: CASSNPTGNQPQHF.

This clonotype was picked up one time. This sequence joins TRBV5-4 and TRBJ2-5, with TRBD2 identical over 8 bases. The germline CDR1 and CDR2 sequences are SGHNT and YYREEE (reference sequence). The CDR3 is made up of 13 amino acids. Losses at the gene ends were 5 bases for V and 4 bases for J; bases not matched to a gene: 4. The CDR3 DNA sequence: TGTGCCAGCAGTAACCTAGCGGGAGAGACCCAGTACTTC. It codes for CASSNLAGETQYF.

The sample holds a few counts of this clonotype. The rearrangement links TRBV20-1 to TRBJ2-7; TRBD1 agrees at 10 bases. CDR1 is DFQATT, CDR2 SNEGSKA, per germline (reference sequence). J lost 5 bases, V lost 3 bases, and 4 bases had no gene match. The CDR3 spans 13 residues. This CDR3 reads CSASDRGRDEQYF. Here the CDR3 DNA reads TGCAGTGCTAGCGACAGGGGGCGCGACGAGCAGTACTTC.

The chain recombines TRBV5-1 with TRBJ1-1; D is unresolved. Germline CDR1 and CDR2: SGHRS and YFSETQ. V was clipped by 0 bases and J by 3 bases, with 9 bases between them. CDR3 length equals 14 residues. The CDR3 DNA is TGCGCCAGCAGCTTGGTTCCGGGCGACACTGAAGCTTTCTTT. It specifies CASSLVPGDTEAFF.

This clonotype has just a few counts. This rearrangement joins TRBV7-9 to TRBJ2-7, with TRBD2 matching 11 bases. V lost 4 bases and J lost 2; bases outside the gene matches: 4. Germline-derived CDR1 and CDR2 are SEHNR and FQNEAQ (reference sequence). CDR3 length: 15 amino acids. CDR3 nucleotides: TGTGCCAGCAGCTCCGGGACTAGCGGAGCCTACGAGCAGTACTTC. Protein product: CASSSGTSGAYEQYF.

This clonotype was recorded many times. V usage is TRBV7-8 and J usage is TRBJ1-2; D unresolved. Germline lookup yields CDR1 SGHVS and CDR2 FQNEAQ. Trimming shortened V by 2 bases and J by 2 bases, and 21 bases separated the two germline ends. CDR3 size: 18 residues. The CDR3 DNA reads TGTGCCAGCAGCTTAAACGCGGCGGGAGGACGGTTGAACTATGGCTACACCTTC. Its translation is CASSLNAAGGRLNYGYTF.

This clonotype was recorded many times. V and J are TRBV15 and TRBJ1-5; D is possibly TRBD1 (5 bases). The CDR3 consists of 14 residues. Germline V lookup: CDR1 LNHNV, CDR2 YYDKDF (reference sequence). V was shortened by 0 bases and J by 6 bases, with 9 bases between the two germline ends. CDR3 region: CATSRDPGAQPQHF. The CDR3 nucleotides read TGTGCCACCAGCAGAGATCCCGGGGCTCAGCCCCAGCATTTT.

J is TRBJ1-6 and V is TRBV7-2; D is unresolved. CDR1 and CDR2 from the germline V gene are SGHTA and FQGNSA. The CDR3 extends over 13 amino acids. V lost 5 bases to trimming and J lost 7 bases, with 9 bases between them. The CDR3 region is CASSPAGNSPLHF. The CDR3, as DNA: TGTGCCAGCAGCCCTGCGGGGAATTCACCCCTCCACTTT.

This clonotype was seen once. The chain has TRBV7-9 and TRBJ2-2; no clear D. CDR3 length equals 15 residues. Trimming removed 2 bases from V and 9 bases from J, with 16 bases in between. Germline V gives CDR1 SEHNR, CDR2 FQNEAQ (reference sequence). CDR3 nucleotides: TGTGCCAGCAGCTTATGGAGAGAGTCTACCAGGGAGCTGTTTTTT. Translated, it gives CASSLWRESTRELFF.

This clonotype was seen once. This chain joins TRBV10-3 and TRBJ2-7; the D gene is possibly TRBD2 (7 bases). Germline CDR1 is ENHRY and CDR2 is SYGVKD. Between the trimmed V and J ends, which lost 10 bases and 5 bases, there was a span of 21 bases. The CDR3 is 14 amino acids. DNA of the CDR3: TGTGCCAGCAGCCTAGTGGGGGGGCTCAACGAGCAGTACTTC. Its protein product is CASSLVGGLNEQYF.

The V and J genes are TRBV25-1 and TRBJ2-2, with TRBD1 identical over 8 bases. Trimming removed 5 bases from V and 7 bases from J; junction bases left unmatched: 9. The CDR3 contains 15 residues. CDR1 is MGHDK, CDR2 SYGVNS, per germline. CDR3 sequence: CASSLQGAQGGELFF. CDR3 in DNA: TGTGCCAGCAGTTTGCAGGGGGCGCAAGGCGGGGAGCTGTTTTTT.

The sample holds many counts of this clonotype. This CDR3 reads CATSRDSTGTYEQYF. The CDR3 nucleotides are TGTGCCACCAGCAGAGATAGTACAGGGACCTACGAGCAGTACTTC. The rearrangement links TRBV15 to TRBJ2-7; possible D gene TRBD1, 6 bases. V dropped 0 bases and J dropped 2 bases, with 11 bases sitting between them. Germline V lookup: CDR1 LNHNV, CDR2 YYDKDF (reference sequence). This CDR3 spans 15 amino acids.

This clonotype has ten or more counts. The chain carries TRBV12-3 or TRBV12-4 and TRBJ1-2, with 10 bases lining up with TRBD1. CDR3 length equals 14 residues. V trimming: 6 bases; J trimming: 5 bases; junction bases outside the gene matches: 6. CDR3 residues: CASSYQDRGYGYTF. In DNA, the CDR3 is TGTGCCAGCAGCTACCAGGACAGGGGGTATGGCTACACCTTC.

This clonotype has ten or more counts. The genes are TRBV13 and TRBJ1-6; D perhaps matches TRBD1 (6 bases). The CDR3 length is 14 residues. The germline gives CDR1 PRHDT, CDR2 FYEKMQ (reference sequence). Trimming removed 4 bases from V and 10 bases from J, with 14 bases in between. CDR3 amino acids: CASSSKHRDSPLHF. The CDR3 DNA is TGTGCCAGCAGCTCGAAACACAGGGACTCACCCCTCCACTTT.